Many counts were recorded for the clone carrying this T cell receptor (beta chain). This specimen belongs to a study of identical twins. Each CDR3 protein gets one entry after TCRdb re-called the 5' RACE reads with MiXCR. The sample lists more than 400,000 distinct CDR3 sequences, 15% occurring once. Per the germline V gene, CDR1 is SGHRS and CDR2 is YFSETQ. CDR3 size: 14 residues. V was shortened by 4 bases and J by 6 bases, with 17 bases between the two germline ends. The sample also formed part of further work on yellow fever vaccine responses in identical twins.

Sequences were obtained from CD4+ T cells sorted from blood. This clonotype originated in a woman between 18 and 29 years old in good health. The J gene is TRBJ2-7, the V gene TRBV5-1; perhaps TRBD1 as D (5 bases). The CDR3 DNA is TGCGCCAGCAGCCCAGTCCAGGGTCCGGGCGAGCAGTACTTC. Amino acid sequence: CASSPVQGPGEQYF.